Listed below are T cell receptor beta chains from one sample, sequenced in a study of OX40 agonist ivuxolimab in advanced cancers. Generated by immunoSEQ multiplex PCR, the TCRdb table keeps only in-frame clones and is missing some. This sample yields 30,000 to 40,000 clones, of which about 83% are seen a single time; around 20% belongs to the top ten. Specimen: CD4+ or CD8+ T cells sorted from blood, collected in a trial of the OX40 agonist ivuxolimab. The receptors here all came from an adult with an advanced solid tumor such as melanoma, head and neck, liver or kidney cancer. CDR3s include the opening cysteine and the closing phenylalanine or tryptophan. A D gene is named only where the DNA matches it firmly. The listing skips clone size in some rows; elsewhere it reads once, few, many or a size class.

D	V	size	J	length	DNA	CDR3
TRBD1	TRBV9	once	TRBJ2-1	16	TGTGCCAGCAGCGTACCCCCGGACAGGGACTACAATGAGCAGTTCTTC	CASSVPPDRDYNEQFF
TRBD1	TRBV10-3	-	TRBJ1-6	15	TGTGCCATCAGCCAACCGGACAGGCTCAATTCACCCCTCCACTTT	CAISQPDRLNSPLHF
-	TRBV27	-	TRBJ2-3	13	TGTGCCAGCAGTTTAAGGGACGGAGATACGCAGTATTTT	CASSLRDGDTQYF
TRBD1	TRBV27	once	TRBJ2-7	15	TGTGCCAGCAGCCCTCGGACAGGGCCTACCTACGAGCAGTACTTC	CASSPRTGPTYEQYF
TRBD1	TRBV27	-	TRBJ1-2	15	TGTGCCAGCACCCCGGGACAGGGATATAACTATGGCTACACCTTC	CASTPGQGYNYGYTF
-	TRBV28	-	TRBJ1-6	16	TGTGCCAGCAGCTTAGGCGGGTCCACTTATAATTCACCCCTCCACTTT	CASSLGGSTYNSPLHF
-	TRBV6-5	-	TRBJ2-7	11	TGTGCCAGCAGTGGGGGCTTACTGCAGTACTTC	CASSGGLLQYF
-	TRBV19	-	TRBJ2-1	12	TGTGCCAGTAGTATGACTAGCAATGAGCAGTTCTTC	CASSMTSNEQFF
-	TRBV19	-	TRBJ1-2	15	TGTGCCAGTAGTATTTTCGGGGGGGCTAACTATGGCTACACCTTC	CASSIFGGANYGYTF
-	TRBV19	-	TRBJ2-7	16	TGTGCCAGTAGTATACGAGGCCCCTCAAACTCCTACGAGCAGTACTTC	CASSIRGPSNSYEQYF
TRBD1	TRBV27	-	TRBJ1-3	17	TGTGCTAGCAGTACCACGACAGGGGAAGCGCAAGGAAACACCATATATTTT	CASSTTTGEAQGNTIYF
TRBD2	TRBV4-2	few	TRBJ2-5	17	TGTGCCAGCAGCCGGCGCTCATCAGCGGGAGGGGCGGAGACCCAGTACTTC	CASSRRSSAGGAETQYF
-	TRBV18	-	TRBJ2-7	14	TGTGCCAGCTCACCGGGACTCCAACCTTACGAGCAGTACTTC	CASSPGLQPYEQYF
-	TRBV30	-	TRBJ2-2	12	TGTGCTTACCCCCCTAGTTCCGGGGAGCTGTTTTTT	CAYPPSSGELFF
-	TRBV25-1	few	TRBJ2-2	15	TGTGCCAGCAGTGAATCGGGAAGGGACACCGGGGAGCTGTTTTTT	CASSESGRDTGELFF
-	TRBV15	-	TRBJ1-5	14	TGTGCCACCAGTGGGGGGGATAGCAATCAGCCCCAGCATTTT	CATSGGDSNQPQHF
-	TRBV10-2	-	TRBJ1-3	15	TGCGCCAGCAGTGATTTGGGGTTCTCTGGAAACACCATATATTTT	CASSDLGFSGNTIYF
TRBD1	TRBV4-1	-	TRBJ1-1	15	TGCGCCAGCAGCCACGGCCGGGACAGGGGCCCTGAAGCTTTCTTT	CASSHGRDRGPEAFF
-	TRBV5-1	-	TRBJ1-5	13	TGCGCCAGCAGCTTGGGGGGGGATCAGCCCCAGCATTTT	CASSLGGDQPQHF
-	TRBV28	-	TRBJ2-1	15	TGTGCCAGCAGTTTAGGGGGGAGCTCCTACAATGAGCAGTTCTTC	CASSLGGSSYNEQFF
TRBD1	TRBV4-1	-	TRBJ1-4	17	TGCGCCAGCAGCCAAGGCACCGGGACAGGGATTATGGAAAAACTGTTTTTT	CASSQGTGTGIMEKLFF
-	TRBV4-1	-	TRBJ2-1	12	TGCGCCAGCAGCCAAGCCGGTTTCGAGCAGTTCTTC	CASSQAGFEQFF
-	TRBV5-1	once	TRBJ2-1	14	TGCGCCAGCAGCTTACAGGGTGGGCGTAATGAGCAGTTCTTC	CASSLQGGRNEQFF
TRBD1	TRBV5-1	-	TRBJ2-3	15	TGCGCCAGCAGCTTCCAGGGGGCGCGCACAGATACGCAGTATTTT	CASSFQGARTDTQYF
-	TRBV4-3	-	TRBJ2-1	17	TGCGCCAGCAGCCAAGATCGTGCGACCATCTCCTACAATGAGCAGTTCTTC	CASSQDRATISYNEQFF
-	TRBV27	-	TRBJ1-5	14	TGTGCCAGCAGTTTAAGAGGGTTCAATCAGCCCCAGCATTTT	CASSLRGFNQPQHF
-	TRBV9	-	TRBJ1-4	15	TGTGCCAGCAGCCCATTTGGGACACCGAATGAAAAACTGTTTTTT	CASSPFGTPNEKLFF
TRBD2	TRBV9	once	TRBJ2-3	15	TGTGCCAGCAACCTAGCGGGGGCTAGCACAGATACGCAGTATTTT	CASNLAGASTDTQYF
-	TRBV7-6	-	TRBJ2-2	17	TGTGCCAGCAGCTCGCCACGCCGGGACACCAACACCGGGGAGCTGTTTTTT	CASSSPRRDTNTGELFF
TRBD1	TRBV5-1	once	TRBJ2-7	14	TGCGCCAGCAGCCTCGGACAGGGGGCAGAAGAGCAGTACTTC	CASSLGQGAEEQYF
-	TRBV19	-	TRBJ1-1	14	TGTGCCAGTAGTGGACGGATGATGAACACTGAAGCTTTCTTT	CASSGRMMNTEAFF
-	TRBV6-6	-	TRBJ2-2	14	TGTGCCAGCAGCCAGGACACACACACCGGGGAGCTGTTTTTT	CASSQDTHTGELFF
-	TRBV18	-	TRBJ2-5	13	TGTGCCCGGGTCGGTCAGGGTCGAGAGACCCAGTACTTC	CARVGQGRETQYF
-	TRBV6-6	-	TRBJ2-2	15	TGTGCCAGCAGTACCGTAGGGATACGCACCGGGGAGCTGTTTTTT	CASSTVGIRTGELFF
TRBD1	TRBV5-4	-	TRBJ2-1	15	TGTGCCAGCAGACTGGGACAGGGGGCGTTCAATGAGCAGTTCTTC	CASRLGQGAFNEQFF
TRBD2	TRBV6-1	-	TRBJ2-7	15	TGTGCCAGCAGTGAAGAGGCTAGCGGGAGTTACGAGCAGTACTTC	CASSEEASGSYEQYF
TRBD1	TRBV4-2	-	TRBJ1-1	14	TGTGCCAGCAGCCCTACAGGGGGGGGGACTGAAGCTTTCTTT	CASSPTGGGTEAFF
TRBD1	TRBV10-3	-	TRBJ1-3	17	TGTGCCATCAGTGGGGGGGGACAGATCCGCTCTGGAAACACCATATATTTT	CAISGGGQIRSGNTIYF
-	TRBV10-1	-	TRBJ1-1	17	TGCGCCAGCCCAGTCCTACTTAACAACGGAGTCGGCGCTGAAGCTTTCTTT	CASPVLLNNGVGAEAFF
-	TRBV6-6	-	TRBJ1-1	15	TGTGCCAGCAGTCTGTCGTACGGTATGGGCACTGAAGCTTTCTTT	CASSLSYGMGTEAFF
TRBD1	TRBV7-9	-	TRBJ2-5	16	TGTGCCAGCAGCCCCCAGACAGGGGAACATCACGAGACCCAGTACTTC	CASSPQTGEHHETQYF
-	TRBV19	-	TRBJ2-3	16	TGTGCCAGTAGTCCCCTAGGAGGGACTGGCGCAGATACGCAGTATTTT	CASSPLGGTGADTQYF
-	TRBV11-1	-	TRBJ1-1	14	TGTGCCAGCAGGTATGAGGCTCTTAAGGCTGAAGCTTTCTTT	CASRYEALKAEAFF